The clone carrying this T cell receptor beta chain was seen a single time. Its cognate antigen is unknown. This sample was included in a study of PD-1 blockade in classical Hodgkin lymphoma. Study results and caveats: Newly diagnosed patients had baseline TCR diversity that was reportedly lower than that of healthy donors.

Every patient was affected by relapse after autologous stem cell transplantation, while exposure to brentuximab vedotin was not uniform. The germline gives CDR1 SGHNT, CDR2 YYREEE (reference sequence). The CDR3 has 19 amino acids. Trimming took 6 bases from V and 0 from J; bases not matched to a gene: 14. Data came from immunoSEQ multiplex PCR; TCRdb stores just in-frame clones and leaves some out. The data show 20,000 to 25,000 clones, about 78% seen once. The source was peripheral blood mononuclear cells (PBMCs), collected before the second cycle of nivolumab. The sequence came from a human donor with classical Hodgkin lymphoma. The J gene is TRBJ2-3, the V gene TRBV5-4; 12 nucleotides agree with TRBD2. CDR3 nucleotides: TGTGCCAGCACCCCGCAGTGGCTAGCGGGAGGGAAAAGCACAGATACGCAGTATTTT. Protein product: CASTPQWLAGGKSTDTQYF.